This T cell receptor beta chain was captured by sequencing in a study of OX40 agonist ivuxolimab in advanced cancers. Study summary: From 23 to 79 years was the age range, with a mean of around 54 years, and roughly 83% were male. Past anti-PD-1, anti-PD-L1 or anti-CTLA-4 therapy was accepted, and roughly 37% had received some.

A word on this clone: Its antigen is undetermined.

TCRdb keeps only in-frame clones here, not all; method: immunoSEQ multiplex PCR. The sample has over 80,000 clones, roughly nine tenths seen once. Study results and limitations: The average count of expanded clones was higher among CD8+ T cells than among CD4+.

This sample comprised CD4+ or CD8+ T cells sorted from blood, obtained in a trial of the OX40 agonist ivuxolimab. The source of this sequence is an adult with an advanced solid tumor such as melanoma, head and neck, liver or kidney cancer.

The CDR3 DNA follows: TGTGCCAGCAGTTTAACAGGCACAGATACGCAGTATTTT. Translation gives CASSLTGTDTQYF. The V and J genes are TRBV5-4 and TRBJ2-3; D is uncertain. Germline V lookup: CDR1 SGHNT, CDR2 YYREEE (reference sequence). This CDR3 has 13 residues. V lost 5 bases to trimming and J lost 1 base, with 8 bases between them.